This paragraph reports one T cell receptor (beta chain). Libraries were prepared by immunoSEQ multiplex PCR; TCRdb keeps only in-frame clonotypes and omits some of them. The sample holds roughly 200,000 clones, approximately 86% seen once. The data were obtained in a study of blood T cell repertoires in COVID-19. With 5 bases clipped from V and 5 bases from J, the junction kept 5 bases outside the gene matches. Germline V gene lookup returns CDR1 PRHDT and CDR2 FYEKMQ (reference sequence). The CDR3 length is 14 residues. The specimen sequenced was PBMCs or T cells enriched from blood (not recorded which). This chain links TRBV13 with TRBJ1-2; 10 bases line up with TRBD1. The source is a woman in her 30s who had been exposed to COVID-19. CDR3 in DNA: TGTGCCAGCAGCCCGGGGACAGGGGTATATGGCTACACCTTC. It specifies CASSPGTGVYGYTF. Based on the CDR3 plus reference TRBV13 and TRBJ1-2, the full variable domain is AAGVIQSPRHLIKEKRETATLKCYPIPRHDTVYWYQQGPGQDPQFLISFYEKMQSDKGSIPDRFSAQQFSDYHSELNMSSLELGDSALYFCASSPGTGVYGYTFGSGTRLTVV.